This entry is about one T cell receptor beta chain. What it recognizes is unknown. Sequencing targeted expressed TCRB transcripts, as all isolated RNA had been reverse transcribed. Libraries were prepared by immunoSEQ multiplex PCR; TCRdb keeps only in-frame clonotypes and omits some of them. The table includes about 740,000 clones, 13% detected once. This specimen comes from a study of beta chain features in type 1 diabetes. General study points: Shorter TCRB CDR3s, moderately but significantly so, were found in Type 1 diabetes patients in all four CD4+ subsets. A pattern of fewer insertions and more deletions at VDJ junctions was seen in type 1 diabetes patients.

Germline V CDR1 and CDR2: SGHNT, YYREEE (reference sequence). CDR3 length: 16 amino acids. V dropped 4 bases and J dropped 7; count of bases not matched to a gene: 13. The collection from each donor was one heparinised blood draw averaging around 120 mL. All sorted populations exceeded 95% purity. This sequence was found in a man between 18 and 35 years old with type 1 diabetes. The chain recombines TRBV5-4 with TRBJ2-7; 11 positions agree with TRBD2. Sequenced material: naive CD4+ T cells from blood. This chain's CDR3 is CASSAGLAGVPGEQYF. CDR3 coding DNA: TGTGCCAGCAGCGCTGGACTAGCGGGCGTACCGGGGGAGCAGTACTTC.